The 18 T cell receptor beta chains below all came from one sample that was sequenced in a study of blood T cell repertoires in COVID-19 (dated by TCRdb to 2018 to 2020). Libraries came from the immunoSEQ multiplex PCR assay. What TCRdb holds here is the immuneACCESS table cut down to in-frame rearrangements. Part of the clones is not present; checked against another copy, under half of the missing clones reflect an unresolved V gene, and the others are unexplained. The table for this sample lists about 440,000 clones; nearly 90% of them were counted only once. The ten largest clones add up to approximately 2% of the sample. Material for sequencing was PBMCs or T cells enriched from blood (not recorded which). Receptor source: a woman aged 18-29 years with acute COVID-19.

The chain carries TRBV6-5 and TRBJ1-6; D uncertain. Germline V gene lookup returns CDR1 MNHEY and CDR2 SVGAGI. Trimming took off 6 bases at V and 8 bases at J, with 11 bases between the two ends. The length of the CDR3 is 13 residues. CDR3 sequence (DNA): TGTGCCAGCAGGCCTCAAGCGGATTCACCCCTCCACTTT. Translated: CASRPQADSPLHF.

The chain joins TRBV30 to TRBJ2-1; tentative D call: TRBD1 (5 bases). Trimming shortened V by 0 bases and J by 4 bases, and 16 bases separated the two germline ends. Germline-derived CDR1 and CDR2 are GTSNPN and SVGIG (reference sequence). The CDR3 extends over 16 amino acids. The CDR3 DNA is TGTGCCTGGAGTGTAAGGGGAATGGTCAGTTACAATGAGCAGTTCTTC. Translating gives CAWSVRGMVSYNEQFF. The whole variable domain, remainder taken from reference TRBV30 and TRBJ2-1, is SQTIHQWPATLVQPVGSPLSLECTVEGTSNPNLYWYRQAAGRGLQLLFYSVGIGQISSEVPQNLSASRPQDRQFILSSKKLLLSDSGFYLCAWSVRGMVSYNEQFFGPGTRLTVL.

The rearrangement uses TRBV12-2 and TRBJ1-1. TRBV12-2 constitutes a pseudogene. The CDR3 runs to 16 residues. In DNA form, the CDR3 reads TGTGCAAGTCGCTCAAGGGCGAGGGCGAAGAACACTGAAGCTTTCTTT. Its protein is CASRSRARAKNTEAFF.

This chain links TRBV6-5 with TRBJ1-1, with D uncertain. This CDR3 is 14 amino acids long. Looked up from germline, CDR1 is MNHEY and CDR2 is SVGAGI. Between the trimmed V and J ends, which lost 2 bases and 0 bases, there was a span of 7 bases. CDR3 amino acids: CASSYHSMNTEAFF. The CDR3 coding sequence is TGTGCCAGCAGTTACCACAGCATGAACACTGAAGCTTTCTTT.

To note about this clone: Additional DNA sequences in this sample encode the identical CDR3. The chain couples TRBV30 to TRBJ2-7; D remains unclear. Germline lookup yields CDR1 GTSNPN and CDR2 SVGIG (reference sequence). The CDR3 loop spans 11 amino acids. V shed 0 bases and J shed 4 bases, with 4 bases lying between them. The CDR3: CAWSVRYEQYF. CDR3 DNA sequence: TGTGCCTGGAGTGTCAGGTACGAGCAGTACTTC.

The V gene is TRBV7-6, the J gene TRBJ2-1; TRBD2 matches 12 bases. The CDR3 spans 14 residues. Losses at the gene ends were 5 bases for V and 7 bases for J; bases not matched to a gene: 3. CDR1 and CDR2 (germline): SGHVS, FNYEAQ. CDR3 nucleotide sequence: TGTGCCAGCAGCCGCCTAGCGGGAGGGAATGAGCAGTTCTTC. Its protein is CASSRLAGGNEQFF.

The J gene is TRBJ2-6, the V gene TRBV27; no definite D call. The germline gives CDR1 MNHEY, CDR2 SMNVEV (reference sequence). This CDR3 contains 15 residues. Trimming left V 8 bases short and J 0 bases short, with 11 bases between. Written as DNA, the CDR3 is TGTGCCAGCCGCCCCCCGGGCTCTGGGGCCAACGTCCTGACTTTC. Residues: CASRPPGSGANVLTF.

The chain links TRBV5-6 to TRBJ1-1; a possible D gene is TRBD1 (5 bases). V was cut by 6 bases and J by 6 bases, with 9 bases left in between. CDR3 length: 11 residues. Looked up from germline, CDR1 is SGHDT and CDR2 is YYEEEE. The CDR3 loop is CASNSGPEAFF. Here the CDR3 DNA reads TGTGCCAGCAACTCAGGGCCTGAAGCTTTCTTT.

This chain joins TRBV7-8 and TRBJ2-7; D is ambiguous. V lost 5 bases and J 3 bases, leaving 14 bases between the germline ends. Per the germline V gene, CDR1 is SGHVS and CDR2 is FQNEAQ. CDR3 length: 14 residues. The CDR3 here is CASSLSTAGYEQYF. The CDR3 region has the DNA TGTGCCAGCAGCCTCTCAACAGCTGGCTACGAGCAGTACTTC.

The chain recombines TRBV7-9 with TRBJ1-1, with D uncertain. Germline V gene data show CDR1 as SEHNR and CDR2 as FQNEAQ (reference sequence). The CDR3 has 16 residues. V gave up 5 bases and J gave up 1 base, with 17 bases separating them. The DNA of the CDR3 is TGTGCCAGCAGCCCGCACCAGGAGGGCACGAACACTGAAGCTTTCTTT. Residues: CASSPHQEGTNTEAFF.

The chain carries TRBV30 and TRBJ2-6; a possible D gene is TRBD1 (6 bases). This CDR3 has 16 residues. Germline values: CDR1 GTSNPN, CDR2 SVGIG (reference sequence). Trimming cost V 2 bases and J 12 bases, with 23 bases left between them. The CDR3 nucleotides are TGTGCCTGGAGTAGTCAGGGGTTCGGTTTGTTCTCCGTCCTGACTTTC. It translates to CAWSSQGFGLFSVLTF.

The chain uses TRBV28 and TRBJ2-1, with TRBD2 matching over 9 bases. Germline CDR1 is MDHEN and CDR2 is SYDVKM. V was clipped by 3 bases and J by 7 bases; unmatched bases: 7. This CDR3 has 15 amino acids. The CDR3 bases are TGTGCCAGCAGTTTCCACCCTAGCGGGGTGAATGAGCAGTTCTTC. Translating it yields CASSFHPSGVNEQFF.

The chain carries TRBV3-1 (or the pseudogene TRBV3-2) and TRBJ1-2, with 7 bases identical to TRBD1. Per germline, CDR1 LGHDT and CDR2 YNNKEL (reference sequence). CDR3 length: 17 amino acids. J gave up 0 bases and V 3 bases, and 10 bases lay outside the gene matches. CDR3 DNA: TGTGCCAGCAGCCACAACAGGGGCCGGGCGGCTAACTATGGCTACACCTTC. It yields the protein CASSHNRGRAANYGYTF.

Comments on this clone: Other DNA sequences within the sample encode an identical CDR3. The rearrangement links TRBV6-5 to TRBJ2-7; D unresolved. The V end was cut by 4 bases, the J end by 3 bases, with 7 bases between. The CDR3 is 12 residues long. The germline gives CDR1 MNHEY, CDR2 SVGAGI. CDR3 coding DNA: TGTGCCAGCAGTTCAGGAAACTACGAGCAGTACTTC. Translated: CASSSGNYEQYF.

As concerns this clone: Mismatch with germline at one junction end may stem from a read error. J is TRBJ2-1 and V is TRBV4-1; the match to TRBD2 covers 15 bases. Per the germline V gene, CDR1 is MGHRA and CDR2 is YSYEKL. The CDR3 length is 15 residues. CDR3 region: CASRQGLAGGDEQFF. The CDR3 coding sequence is TGCGCCAGCAGACAAGGACTAGCGGGAGGGGATGAGCAGTTCTTC.

This clone has a handful of counts. The V and J genes are TRBV5-5 and TRBJ1-5; D is perhaps TRBD1 (6 bases). This CDR3 is built from 17 residues. V shed 0 bases and J shed 0 bases, with 13 bases lying between them. Germline V gene lookup returns CDR1 SGHKS and CDR2 YYEKEE (reference sequence). The CDR3 DNA reads TGTGCCAGCAGCTTGGAGGACAGAACTTTTAGCAATCAGCCCCAGCATTTT. Protein: CASSLEDRTFSNQPQHF.

V and J are TRBV5-1 and TRBJ2-3, with 9 positions matching TRBD2. The CDR3 consists of 18 residues. Germline CDR1 is SGHRS and CDR2 is YFSETQ. V gave up 0 bases and J gave up 0 bases; unmatched junction bases: 8. The CDR3 nucleotides read TGCGCCAGCAGCTTGGTTCCAGCGGGGGGTCTTAGCACAGATACGCAGTATTTT. Residues: CASSLVPAGGLSTDTQYF.

This clone was found once. The chain is built from TRBV7-8 and TRBJ1-4, with 9 bases lining up with TRBD1. CDR3 size: 17 residues. CDR1 SGHVS and CDR2 FQNEAQ come from the germline V gene. J lost 7 bases, V lost 1 base, and 10 bases had no gene match. CDR3: CASSLEPSNRGREKLFF. The DNA for the CDR3 is TGTGCCAGCAGCTTAGAGCCATCTAACAGGGGGCGTGAAAAACTGTTTTTT.